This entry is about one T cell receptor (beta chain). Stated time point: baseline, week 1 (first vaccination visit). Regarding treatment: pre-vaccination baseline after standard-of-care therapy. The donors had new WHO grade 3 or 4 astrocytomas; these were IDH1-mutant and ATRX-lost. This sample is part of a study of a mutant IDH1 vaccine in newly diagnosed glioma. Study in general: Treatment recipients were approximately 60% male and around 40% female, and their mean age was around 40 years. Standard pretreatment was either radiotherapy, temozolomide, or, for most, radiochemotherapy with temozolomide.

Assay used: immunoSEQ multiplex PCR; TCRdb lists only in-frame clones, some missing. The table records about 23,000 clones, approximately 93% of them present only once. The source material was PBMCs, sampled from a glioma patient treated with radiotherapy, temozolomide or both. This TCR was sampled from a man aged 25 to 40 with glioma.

DNA of the CDR3: TGCAGTGCTAGAGTTGGTGGAGGGCCTTTCTTT. As protein: CSARVGGGPFF. V gene TRBV20-1 combines with J gene TRBJ1-1, with D unclear. The length of the CDR3 is 11 residues. The germline gives CDR1 DFQATT, CDR2 SNEGSKA (reference sequence). The germline V and J ends were trimmed by 1 base and 12 bases, with 12 bases remaining between them.